Reported below is one T cell receptor beta chain. In the authors' methods: Reference gene primer amplification gave nucleated cell count estimates. Measured with immunoSEQ multiplex PCR; TCRdb has only the in-frame clones, and not every one. D and trimming were read from the DNA, whereas the V and J calls and clone size are those reported in that table. The table has 150,000 or so clones, 85% to 90% seen once; the top ten hold roughly 7%. These data originate in a study of blood T cell repertoires in COVID-19. Study details: Researchers got acute and convalescent COVID-19 samples from the United States, Italy and Spain.

The CDR3 is made up of 15 amino acids. The germline gives CDR1 MNHEY, CDR2 SMNVEV (reference sequence). V shed 0 bases and J shed 5 bases, with 10 bases lying between them. This TCR came from a man in his forties or fifties with active or convalescent COVID-19. V is TRBV27 and J is TRBJ1-4; no firm D call. Sequencing was carried out using peripheral blood. CDR3 coding DNA: TGTGCCAGCAGTTTATCGCTCACAAACAATGAAAAACTGTTTTTT. Translating it yields CASSLSLTNNEKLFF.